These 2 T cell receptor beta chains came from one sample sequenced in a study. MiXCR was run by TCRdb on the 5' RACE reads, yielding one entry per CDR3 protein. This sample has about 41,000 distinct CDR3 sequences; just under 30% occur once, and the top ten carry roughly 4%. Material for sequencing was memory CD4+ T cells sorted from a lymph node. This sample's subset: memory CD4+ T cells, CD4+CD45RO+CD25-. These receptors were collected from a female donor with breast cancer.

The chain links TRBV6-2 or TRBV6-3 to TRBJ2-7; D gene uncertain. The ends were cut back, 6 bases at V and 0 bases at J, with 21 bases in the middle. The CDR3 spans 17 residues. Germline V lookup: CDR1 MNHEY, CDR2 SVGEGT. The CDR3 sequence: CASRRPVVGPSSYEQYF. CDR3 in DNA: TGTGCCAGCAGACGACCGGTAGTAGGGCCGAGCTCCTACGAGCAGTACTTC.

The chain joins TRBV6-6 to TRBJ2-1, with 8 bases fitting TRBD2. The CDR3 contains 11 residues. Germline V gene sequence: CDR1 MNHNY, CDR2 SVGAGI (reference sequence). V lost 5 bases and J lost 12; bases outside the gene matches: 3. CDR3 loop: CASSVAGLQFF. In nucleotides, the CDR3 is TGTGCCAGCAGTGTAGCGGGATTGCAGTTCTTC.